The 28 T cell receptor beta chains in this list originate from one sample, sequenced in a study of T cell responses to AZD1222 COVID-19 vaccine. TCRdb keeps only in-frame clones here, not all; method: immunoSEQ multiplex PCR. Among under 150,000 clones listed, roughly 92% were seen once. Sequenced here: peripheral blood, sampled 28 days after the second AZD1222 dose. The receptors originated from an adult who received the AZD1222 COVID-19 vaccine.

The chain carries TRBV18 and TRBJ1-3; weak D call: TRBD1 (5 bases). CDR3 length: 16 amino acids. Germline V gives CDR1 KGHSH, CDR2 LQKENI. Between the trimmed V and J ends, which lost 3 bases and 4 bases, there was a span of 16 bases. The CDR3 DNA reads TGTGCCAGCTCACCGAGCCTCGGGGCCAACGGAAACACCATATATTTT. Translating it yields CASSPSLGANGNTIYF.

V gene TRBV19 combines with J gene TRBJ1-1; D uncertain. The CDR3 is 18 residues long. Trimming took off 6 bases at V and 2 bases at J, with 25 bases between the two ends. Germline V gives CDR1 LNHDA, CDR2 SQIVND (reference sequence). In DNA form, the CDR3 reads TGTGCCAGTAGGTCCCCCAAGGGCCGGAGGACCTTTAACACTGAAGCTTTCTTT. It yields the protein CASRSPKGRRTFNTEAFF.

The chain is built from TRBV20-1 and TRBJ1-2; D unresolved. V gave up 3 bases and J gave up 7 bases, with 9 bases separating them. Germline V gives CDR1 DFQATT, CDR2 SNEGSKA (reference sequence). The CDR3 has 11 residues. CDR3 DNA sequence: TGCAGTGCTAGTGACGGCTTTGGCTACACCTTC. It encodes CSASDGFGYTF.

The table lists this clone with a count of one. This chain joins TRBV25-1 and TRBJ1-2, with TRBD1 identical over 10 bases. Germline CDR1 and CDR2: MGHDK and SYGVNS. Trimming took 3 bases from V and 7 from J; bases not matched to a gene: 11. This CDR3 spans 16 amino acids. The CDR3 region is CASSDERDRGSRGYTF. In DNA, the CDR3 is TGTGCCAGCAGTGATGAAAGGGACAGGGGAAGTCGTGGCTACACCTTC.

This sequence joins TRBV19 and TRBJ1-5; D may be TRBD1 (5 bases). This CDR3 has 13 amino acids. CDR1 is LNHDA, CDR2 SQIVND, per germline (reference sequence). The V end lost 7 bases, the J end lost 6 bases, and 13 bases lay between the germline ends. As DNA, the CDR3 is TGTGCCAGTACAGTCCAGGGCTTTCAGCCCCAGCATTTT. Translating it yields CASTVQGFQPQHF.

This chain joins TRBV9 and TRBJ1-6; tentatively, D is TRBD1 (5 bases). Germline values: CDR1 SGDLS, CDR2 YYNGEE. Trimming shortened V by 1 base and J by 5 bases, and 10 bases separated the two germline ends. CDR3 length: 15 residues. The CDR3 reads CASSVSGTDNSPLHF. The CDR3 DNA is TGTGCCAGCAGCGTATCCGGGACGGATAATTCACCCCTCCACTTT.

The genes are TRBV14 and TRBJ1-4; TRBD1 agrees at 8 bases. CDR3 length equals 16 residues. Germline lookup yields CDR1 SGHDN and CDR2 FVKESK. V was pared by 5 bases and J by 7 bases, with 12 bases of the junction left unmatched. The CDR3 DNA reads TGTGCCAGCAGCTCCCGAGCGCTACAGGGGGGTGAAAAACTGTTTTTT. Translated, it gives CASSSRALQGGEKLFF.

The chain uses TRBV29-1 and TRBJ1-1; 7 bases line up with TRBD1. In germline, CDR1 is SQVTM, CDR2 ANQGSEA. The CDR3 runs 13 residues. Germline trimming cut 7 bases from V and 6 bases from J; bases unmatched to any gene: 11. CDR3 protein: CSAERQGLAEAFF. The CDR3, as DNA: TGCAGCGCAGAAAGACAGGGACTGGCTGAAGCTTTCTTT.

This chain's CDR3 is CATSDPGQGHEQFF. In DNA, the CDR3 is TGTGCCACCAGTGATCCAGGACAGGGCCATGAGCAGTTCTTC. This rearrangement joins TRBV24-1 to TRBJ2-1; TRBD1 matches 8 bases. The CDR3 runs to 14 residues. Germline V gives CDR1 KGHDR, CDR2 SFDVKD. The junction had 5 bases not matched to a gene; V was cut back by 3 bases and J by 8 bases.

The chain links TRBV6-1 to TRBJ2-2; no clear D. This CDR3 is built from 11 residues. The V end was cut by 5 bases, the J end by 4 bases, with 2 bases between. Germline CDR1 reads MNHNS; CDR2 reads SASEGT. CDR3 sequence reads: CASSFTGELFF. The CDR3 coding sequence is TGTGCCAGCAGTTTCACCGGGGAGCTGTTTTTT.

V and J are TRBV9 and TRBJ1-1; 8 bases align to TRBD1. The CDR3 consists of 14 residues. V lost 2 bases and J lost 1; bases outside the gene matches: 1. Germline loops: CDR1 SGDLS, CDR2 YYNGEE. The CDR3 nucleotides read TGTGCCAGCAGCGTGGACAGGGCGAACACTGAAGCTTTCTTT. Translation: CASSVDRANTEAFF.

The genes are TRBV24-1 and TRBJ2-5; TRBD1 agrees at 10 bases. CDR1 and CDR2 from the germline V gene are KGHDR and SFDVKD. The J segment lost 2 bases and the V segment lost 4 bases, leaving 3 bases of the junction unmatched. The CDR3 extends over 15 amino acids. In nucleotides, the CDR3 is TGTGCCACCAGTGAAAGGGACAGGGGACAAGAGACCCAGTACTTC. It specifies CATSERDRGQETQYF.

The V call is TRBV7-3, the J call TRBJ2-6, with no clear D. V was pared by 1 base and J by 0 bases, with 1 base between. The CDR3 runs 14 residues. Germline V gene lookup returns CDR1 SGHTA and CDR2 FQGTGA. CDR3: CASSLNSGANVLTF. The CDR3 region has the DNA TGTGCCAGCAGCTTAAACTCTGGGGCCAACGTCCTGACTTTC.

The V and J genes are TRBV5-1 and TRBJ1-1; D remains ambiguous. The V end lost 1 base, the J end lost 1 base, and 5 bases lay between the germline ends. The CDR3 sequence is 13 residues long. Germline CDR1 reads SGHRS; CDR2 reads YFSETQ. CDR3 sequence: CASSLKGNTEAFF. The CDR3, as DNA: TGCGCCAGCAGCTTGAAAGGGAACACTGAAGCTTTCTTT.

The rearrangement joins TRBV2 to TRBJ1-1, with 7 bases matching TRBD1. Germline CDR1 is SNHLY and CDR2 is FYNNEI. The CDR3 loop spans 15 amino acids. V shed 6 bases, J shed 1 base, and the junction held 8 bases outside the gene matches. The CDR3: CASRPTGTANTEAFF. CDR3 nucleotide sequence: TGTGCCAGCAGGCCCACTGGGACAGCGAACACTGAAGCTTTCTTT.

This clone was found once. This sequence joins TRBV7-9 and TRBJ1-2, with D possibly matching TRBD1 (6 bases). Germline CDR1 and CDR2: SEHNR and FQNEAQ (reference sequence). Trimming took 5 bases from V and 8 from J, leaving 12 bases between them. CDR3 length: 12 amino acids. The CDR3: CASSPSQGGYTF. The CDR3 region has the DNA TGTGCCAGCAGCCCTTCCCAGGGGGGCTACACCTTC.

As DNA, the CDR3 is TGTGCCAGCACCGCGGGACAGGGGGCCTTGAGCTATGGCTACACCTTC. Encoded protein: CASTAGQGALSYGYTF. The J gene is TRBJ1-2, the V gene TRBV2, with 12 bases lining up with TRBD1. J gave up 4 bases and V 7 bases, and 10 bases lay outside the gene matches. The germline V gene encodes CDR1 SNHLY and CDR2 FYNNEI. The CDR3 spans 16 residues.

The chain uses TRBV14 and TRBJ1-5; 8 bases match TRBD1. The CDR3 runs 15 residues. Germline values: CDR1 SGHDN, CDR2 FVKESK. J gave up 0 bases and V 2 bases, and 0 bases lay outside the gene matches. CDR3 nucleotides: TGTGCCAGCAGCCAAACAGGGGGTAGCAATCAGCCCCAGCATTTT. Translating it yields CASSQTGGSNQPQHF.

The genes are TRBV4-1 and TRBJ1-1; D possibly corresponds to TRBD1 (6 bases). This CDR3 is 15 amino acids long. CDR1 is MGHRA and CDR2 is YSYEKL in the germline V gene. The ends were cut back, 4 bases at V and 2 bases at J, with 14 bases in the middle. DNA of the CDR3: TGCGCCAGCAGCCTTAGAACGGACAGTAACACTGAAGCTTTCTTT. This sequence encodes CASSLRTDSNTEAFF.

This rearrangement joins TRBV19 to TRBJ1-2; D remains ambiguous. This CDR3 is built from 12 residues. V lost 3 bases and J 8 bases, leaving 10 bases between the germline ends. Germline CDR1 and CDR2: LNHDA and SQIVND (reference sequence). The DNA of the CDR3 is TGTGCCAGTAGTATGTCGGGCGGCGGCTACACCTTC. Translating gives CASSMSGGGYTF.

The chain combines TRBV5-1 with TRBJ2-5; D may be TRBD2 (6 bases). The length of the CDR3 is 18 residues. Trimming left V 0 bases short and J 2 bases short, with 20 bases between. Germline CDR1 reads SGHRS; CDR2 reads YFSETQ. In DNA, the CDR3 is TGCGCCAGCAGCTTGGCGGGTCTTTCGGGGACTTTACAAGAGACCCAGTACTTC. This translates into CASSLAGLSGTLQETQYF.

J is TRBJ2-2 and V is TRBV6-6; D remains ambiguous. CDR1 is MNHNY, CDR2 SVGAGI, per germline (reference sequence). Trimming left V 1 base short and J 7 bases short, with 4 bases between. CDR3 length: 12 residues. Here the CDR3 DNA reads TGTGCCAGCAGTTACTTAGTCGGGGAGCTGTTTTTT. It specifies CASSYLVGELFF.

The chain combines TRBV30 with TRBJ1-5; weak D call: TRBD1 (5 bases). The CDR3 covers 12 residues. Trimming took off 0 bases at V and 5 bases at J, with 5 bases between the two ends. Germline CDR1 and CDR2: GTSNPN and SVGIG (reference sequence). CDR3 sequence reads: CAWSVQDQPQHF. The CDR3 DNA follows: TGTGCCTGGAGTGTACAGGATCAGCCCCAGCATTTT. Full variable domain (outside the CDR3, taken from reference TRBV30 and TRBJ1-5): SQTIHQWPATLVQPVGSPLSLECTVEGTSNPNLYWYRQAAGRGLQLLFYSVGIGQISSEVPQNLSASRPQDRQFILSSKKLLLSDSGFYLCAWSVQDQPQHFGDGTRLSIL.

The chain joins TRBV3-1 (or the pseudogene TRBV3-2) to TRBJ2-5, with 7 bases aligning to TRBD2. V was pared by 7 bases and J by 5 bases, with 10 bases of the junction left unmatched. The germline gives CDR1 LGHDT, CDR2 YNNKEL (reference sequence). The CDR3 spans 14 residues. This chain's CDR3 is CASIQGFSGETQYF. The CDR3 DNA reads as TGTGCCAGCATTCAGGGTTTTAGCGGGGAGACCCAGTACTTC.

The chain is built from TRBV19 and TRBJ1-1; 7 nucleotides agree with TRBD1. CDR1 and CDR2 (germline): LNHDA, SQIVND (reference sequence). V was pared by 6 bases and J by 4 bases, with 8 bases of the junction left unmatched. CDR3 length equals 14 residues. CDR3 bases: TGTGCCAGTAGGACACAGGGGAGTTCCACTGAAGCTTTCTTT. Protein product: CASRTQGSSTEAFF.

This clone has a single count. V gene TRBV6-5 combines with J gene TRBJ1-5; D ambiguous. This CDR3 contains 13 residues. The germline V gene encodes CDR1 MNHEY and CDR2 SVGAGI. V shed 2 bases and J shed 7 bases, with 9 bases lying between them. CDR3 protein: CASSYGLTQPQHF. The CDR3, as DNA: TGTGCCAGCAGTTACGGCCTTACACAGCCCCAGCATTTT.

J is TRBJ1-5 and V is TRBV6-2 or TRBV6-3; no firm D call. With 6 bases removed from V and 0 bases from J, the gap between germline ends came to 12 bases. The CDR3 is 15 residues long. In germline, CDR1 is MNHEY, CDR2 SVGEGT. CDR3 amino acids: CASSYRPYSNQPQHF. In DNA form, the CDR3 reads TGTGCCAGCAGCTATCGACCGTATAGCAATCAGCCCCAGCATTTT.

The J gene is TRBJ2-5, the V gene TRBV7-3; 8 nucleotides line up with TRBD1. This CDR3 is 15 amino acids long. Germline assignment: CDR1 SGHTA and CDR2 FQGTGA. V trimming: 4 bases; J trimming: 5 bases; junction bases outside the gene matches: 9. Here the CDR3 reads CASSSQGALGETQYF. Written as DNA, the CDR3 is TGTGCCAGCAGCTCTCAGGGGGCCTTGGGGGAGACCCAGTACTTC.